This T cell receptor (beta chain) was observed in a study of blood T cell repertoires in COVID-19. Overall study: Samples came from the United States, Italy and Spain, spanning acute and convalescent COVID-19. Sources were T cells, B-cell-depleted T cells, or PBMCs; the material itself was cDNA or gDNA.

This CDR3 has 15 amino acids. Per the germline V gene, CDR1 is SGHTA and CDR2 is FQGNSA. Trimming cost V 1 base and J 9 bases; bases outside gene matches: 8. In the original analysis: The assay estimated nucleated cells by amplifying reference gene primers. The data were produced by immunoSEQ multiplex PCR, yet TCRdb's version contains in-frame clones alone and is incomplete. The DNA gave D and trimming, while V, J and clone size come from that table. The data hold under 300,000 clones, with around four fifths observed a single time. This receptor was identified in a woman in her forties with active or convalescent COVID-19. Sequencing input: peripheral blood. The chain carries TRBV7-2 and TRBJ2-1; 8 bases are a match to TRBD2. This chain's CDR3 is CASSLDGGAFGEQFF. The CDR3 coding sequence is TGTGCCAGCAGCTTAGACGGGGGGGCTTTTGGTGAGCAGTTCTTC.